The clone carrying this TCR beta chain rates as large. Its target is unknown. Treatment was busulfan-fludarabine conditioning, a marrow graft, and cyclophosphamide on days +3 and +4. The sample originates from a study of T cells after posttransplantation cyclophosphamide. Study results and limitations: After PTCy, TRB diversity resembled that of CNI/methotrexate controls. Donor-recipient repertoire similarity was low at 1-2 months, rising over year one.

CDR1 and CDR2 (germline): ENHRY, SYGVKD. The CDR3 contains 14 residues. After removal of 8 bases from V and 0 bases from J, the junction contained 4 bases not matched to a gene. Sequencing was performed with immunoSEQ multiplex PCR; in TCRdb, only in-frame clones are kept and a portion is missing. This sample carries 9,000 to 13,000 clones, approximately 80% of them seen once, and the ten largest clones take around 5%. This material consisted of PBMCs, taken after allogeneic stem cell transplant with posttransplant cyclophosphamide. This TCR came from a female patient in her fifties or sixties who received an allogeneic stem cell transplant from a related donor, was CMV-positive, and had no GVHD. Some T cells may be graft donor cells. The rearrangement uses TRBV10-3 and TRBJ1-5; 7 bases map to TRBD1. The CDR3 is CAIHTGDSNQPQHF. CDR3 bases: TGTGCCATCCATACAGGGGATAGCAATCAGCCCCAGCATTTT.